The clone carrying this TCR beta chain was seen a single time. The antigen is not known. Data came from immunoSEQ multiplex PCR; TCRdb stores just in-frame clones and leaves some out. The data hold a few million clones, with 85% to 95% observed a single time. Every donor was a Caucasian adult from Nashville, Tennessee. A CD45RA+ naive subset and a CD45RA-negative memory subset were split from CD4+ cells. Germline CDR1 LGHNA, CDR2 YSLEER. Trimming shortened V by 3 bases and J by 3 bases, and 6 bases separated the two germline ends. This CDR3 region has 13 residues. The data were obtained in a study of shared clonotypes between healthy human individuals. The study's findings and limits: An effect of sequencing depth on clonotype sharing among donors was expected. Sampling involved blood alone; tissue repertoires likely differ.

Source material: naive CD4+ T cells from PBMCs. Subset reported: CD45RA+ positively selected. The chain carries TRBV4-3 and TRBJ2-1; no clear D gene. The sequence was collected from a man between 18 and 35 years old in good health. Some clones in this sample may be carry-over from other donors' samples. The CDR3 bases are TGCGCCAGCAGCCAGTATTACTACAATGAGCAGTTCTTC. Translated: CASSQYYYNEQFF.